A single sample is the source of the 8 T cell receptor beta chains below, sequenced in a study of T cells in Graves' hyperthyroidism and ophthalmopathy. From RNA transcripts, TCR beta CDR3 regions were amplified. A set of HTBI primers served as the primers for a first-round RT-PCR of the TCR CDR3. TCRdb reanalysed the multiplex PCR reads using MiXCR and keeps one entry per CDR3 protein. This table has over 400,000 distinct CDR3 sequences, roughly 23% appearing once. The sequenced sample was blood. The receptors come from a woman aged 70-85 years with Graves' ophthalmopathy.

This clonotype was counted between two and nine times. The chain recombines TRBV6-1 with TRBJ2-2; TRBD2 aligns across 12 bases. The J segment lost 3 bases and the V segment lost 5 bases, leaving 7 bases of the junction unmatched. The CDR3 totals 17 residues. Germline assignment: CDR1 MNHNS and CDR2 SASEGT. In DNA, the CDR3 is TGTGCCAGCAGTTTCCAGCCTAGCGGGAGGGACACCGGGGAGCTGTTTTTT. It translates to CASSFQPSGRDTGELFF.

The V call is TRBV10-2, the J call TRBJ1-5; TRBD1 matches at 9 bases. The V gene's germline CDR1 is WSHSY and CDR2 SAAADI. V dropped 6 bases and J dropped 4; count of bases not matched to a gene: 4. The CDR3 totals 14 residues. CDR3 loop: CASREQGANQPQHF. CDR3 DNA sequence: TGCGCCAGCAGGGAACAGGGGGCAAATCAGCCCCAGCATTTT.

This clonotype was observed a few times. The CDR3 DNA follows: TGTGCCAGCAGCCCCCGGGACATCTACAATGAGCAGTTCTTC. Protein sequence: CASSPRDIYNEQFF. The V and J genes are TRBV7-8 and TRBJ2-1; a possible D gene is TRBD1 (6 bases). The CDR3 has 14 residues. V lost 5 bases and J 3 bases, leaving 11 bases between the germline ends. Germline lookup yields CDR1 SGHVS and CDR2 FQNEAQ.

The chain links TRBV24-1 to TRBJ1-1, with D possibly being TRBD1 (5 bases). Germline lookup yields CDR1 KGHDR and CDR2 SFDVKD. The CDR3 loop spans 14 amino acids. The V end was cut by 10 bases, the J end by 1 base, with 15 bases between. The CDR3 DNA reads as TGTGCCACGGCGTTGGACACCCAGAACACTGAAGCTTTCTTT. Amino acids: CATALDTQNTEAFF.

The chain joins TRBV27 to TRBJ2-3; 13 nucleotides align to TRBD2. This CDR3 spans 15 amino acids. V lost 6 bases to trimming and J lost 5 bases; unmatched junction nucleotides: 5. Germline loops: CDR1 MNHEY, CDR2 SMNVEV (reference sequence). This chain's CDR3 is CASRGLAGSKDTQYF. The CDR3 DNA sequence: TGTGCCAGCAGGGGACTAGCGGGAAGTAAAGATACGCAGTATTTT.

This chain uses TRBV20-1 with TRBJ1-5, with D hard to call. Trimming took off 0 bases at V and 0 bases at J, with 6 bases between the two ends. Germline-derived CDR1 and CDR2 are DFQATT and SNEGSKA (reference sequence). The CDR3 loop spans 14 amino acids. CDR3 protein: CSAREGYSNQPQHF. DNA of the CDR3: TGCAGTGCTAGAGAGGGATATAGCAATCAGCCCCAGCATTTT.

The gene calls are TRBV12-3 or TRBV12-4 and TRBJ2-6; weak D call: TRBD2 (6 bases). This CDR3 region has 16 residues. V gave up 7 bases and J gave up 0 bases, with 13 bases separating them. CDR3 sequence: CASNRRESSGANVLTF. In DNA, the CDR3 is TGTGCCAGCAATCGACGGGAGAGCTCTGGGGCCAACGTCCTGACTTTC.

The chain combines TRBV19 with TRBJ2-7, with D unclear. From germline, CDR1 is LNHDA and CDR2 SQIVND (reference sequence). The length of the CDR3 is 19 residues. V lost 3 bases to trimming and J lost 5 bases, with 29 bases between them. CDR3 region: CASSMVLVGASPYFDEQYF. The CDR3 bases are TGTGCCAGTAGTATGGTTTTGGTCGGTGCTTCACCGTACTTTGACGAGCAGTACTTC.